The rows below give T cell receptor beta chains drawn from one sample of a study of CD8 T cells in ankylosing spondylitis. MiXCR, run by TCRdb on the 5' RACE reads, gives a single entry per CDR3 protein. This table holds roughly 91,000 distinct CDR3 sequences, roughly 8.3% found once. The sequencing input was blood, either unsorted or a sorted T cell fraction (not recorded which). These TCRs come from a male donor with ankylosing spondylitis or in good health (not recorded which). Each CDR3 is given with its conserved first and last residue. D genes are given only for firm matches. Size values are once, few and many counts, or a class for expanded clones, and some rows have none.

CDR3	DNA	J	V	size	D
CASRPTGWETQYF	TGTGCCAGCAGGCCGACAGGGTGGGAGACCCAGTACTTC	TRBJ2-5	TRBV6-2/TRBV6-3	many	TRBD1
CASSQDLRSGNTIYF	TGTGCCAGCAGCCAAGACTTGAGGTCTGGAAACACCATATATTTT	TRBJ1-3	TRBV4-2	many	-
CSARTQGTGITRTQYF	TGCAGTGCTAGAACACAAGGGACAGGGATAACAAGAACCCAGTACTTC	TRBJ2-5	TRBV20-1	many	TRBD1
CASSFLGRKGANVLTF	TGTGCCAGCAGTTTCTTAGGGAGGAAAGGGGCCAACGTCCTGACTTTC	TRBJ2-6	TRBV6-5	many	-
CASVKGGSIDEQYF	TGTGCCAGCGTCAAGGGCGGGAGCATTGACGAGCAGTACTTC	TRBJ2-7	TRBV2	many	TRBD2
CASQPGLADYEQYF	TGTGCCAGCCAGCCGGGACTAGCGGATTACGAGCAGTACTTC	TRBJ2-7	TRBV7-9	many	TRBD2
CASSQVPGGYQPQHF	TGCGCCAGCAGCCAAGTCCCCGGGGGGTATCAGCCCCAGCATTTT	TRBJ1-5	TRBV4-3	-	-
CASCSLTGETEAFF	TGCGCCAGCTGCTCACTGACAGGGGAGACTGAAGCTTTCTTT	TRBJ1-1	TRBV5-1	many	TRBD1
CSVERSNQPQHF	TGCAGTGTCGAGAGGAGCAATCAGCCCCAGCATTTT	TRBJ1-5	TRBV20-1	many	-
CASRRESYGYTF	TGTGCCAGCAGACGAGAGAGCTATGGCTACACCTTC	TRBJ1-2	TRBV12-3/TRBV12-4	many	-
CASSLGSVETQYF	TGTGCCAGCAGCTTAGGATCTGTGGAGACCCAGTACTTC	TRBJ2-5	TRBV7-9	many	-
CASSLTSSGSWSYNEQFF	TGTGCCAGCAGCTTAACTTCTAGCGGGAGTTGGTCCTACAATGAGCAGTTCTTC	TRBJ2-1	TRBV7-8	many	TRBD2
CSARPTGTGYIGETQYF	TGCAGTGCTAGACCTACCGGGACAGGATACATTGGAGAGACCCAGTACTTC	TRBJ2-5	TRBV20-1	many	TRBD1
CSVEAPGGGGSYEQYF	TGCAGCGTTGAGGCCCCCGGGGGAGGGGGTTCCTACGAGCAGTACTTC	TRBJ2-7	TRBV29-1	many	-
CASSLGNINSPLHF	TGTGCCAGCAGCTTGGGGAATATCAATTCACCCCTCCACTTT	TRBJ1-6	TRBV7-3	many	-
CASSELAGRMDTQYF	TGTGCCAGCAGTGAATTGGCTGGGCGAATGGATACGCAGTATTTT	TRBJ2-3	TRBV2	many	-
CASSWPGPQPQHF	TGTGCCAGCAGTTGGCCAGGTCCTCAGCCCCAGCATTTT	TRBJ1-5	TRBV6-2/TRBV6-3	many	-
CASSPTGGHQPQHF	TGTGCCAGCAGTCCCACAGGGGGTCATCAGCCCCAGCATTTT	TRBJ1-5	TRBV2	many	TRBD1
CASSLAEGGSQPQHF	TGCGCCAGCAGCTTGGCCGAGGGGGGCTCTCAGCCCCAGCATTTT	TRBJ1-5	TRBV5-1	-	-
CASSYSERGTDEQYF	TGTGCCAGCAGTTATAGTGAGAGGGGGACGGACGAGCAGTACTTC	TRBJ2-7	TRBV6-2/TRBV6-3	many	-
CSANDRAPDTQYF	TGCAGTGCTAATGACAGGGCCCCAGATACGCAGTATTTT	TRBJ2-3	TRBV20-1	few	TRBD1
CSASLSGQLDEQYF	TGCAGTGCTAGTCTGTCAGGGCAACTGGACGAGCAGTACTTC	TRBJ2-7	TRBV20-1	few	-
CASSSAAFQETQYF	TGTGCCAGCAGCTCAGCAGCCTTCCAAGAGACCCAGTACTTC	TRBJ2-5	TRBV5-6	many	-
CASSQDPASGGSYNEQFF	TGCGCCAGCAGCCAAGATCCGGCTAGCGGGGGTTCCTACAATGAGCAGTTCTTC	TRBJ2-1	TRBV4-3	few	TRBD2
CASSRGQGKEYEQYF	TGCGCCAGCAGTAGGGGACAGGGAAAGGAGTACGAGCAGTACTTC	TRBJ2-7	TRBV4-1	many	TRBD1
CSSSWTGGTEAFF	TGTTCCAGCAGCTGGACAGGGGGTACTGAAGCTTTCTTT	TRBJ1-1	TRBV7-9	few	TRBD1
CSANSAISYEQYF	TGCAGTGCTAATAGCGCCATCTCCTACGAGCAGTACTTC	TRBJ2-7	TRBV20-1	many	-
CASSLGQDFLPQHF	TGTGCCAGCAGCTTGGGACAGGACTTTCTACCCCAGCATTTT	TRBJ1-5	TRBV5-5	many	-
CASSPRTELAKNIQYF	TGCGCCAGCAGCCCGCGGACTGAACTAGCCAAAAACATTCAGTACTTC	TRBJ2-4	TRBV5-1	many	-
CSVEDPGQGFYNEQFF	TGCAGCGTTGAAGATCCGGGACAGGGCTTTTACAATGAGCAGTTCTTC	TRBJ2-1	TRBV29-1	many	TRBD1
CASSEGGAGTDTQYF	TGTGCCAGCAGTGAAGGGGGGGCCGGCACAGATACGCAGTATTTT	TRBJ2-3	TRBV2	many	-
CSVDRGSNYGYTF	TGCAGCGTTGACAGGGGATCCAACTATGGCTACACCTTC	TRBJ1-2	TRBV29-1	many	-
CSAGDRGLSGNTIYF	TGCAGTGCAGGGGACAGGGGGCTCTCTGGAAACACCATATATTTT	TRBJ1-3	TRBV20-1	many	TRBD1
CIAGRETANYGYTF	TGCATCGCAGGGAGGGAGACCGCTAACTATGGCTACACCTTC	TRBJ1-2	TRBV20-1	-	-
CASSSQTGRNEKLFF	TGTGCCAGCAGCTCCCAGACAGGGCGAAATGAAAAACTGTTTTTT	TRBJ1-4	TRBV7-6	many	TRBD1
CARSLVCSDGNSPLHF	TGTGCCAGAAGCTTGGTATGCTCGGACGGCAATTCACCCCTCCACTTT	TRBJ1-6	TRBV5-3	many	-
CASSIAGGGETQYF	TGTGCCAGCAGCATAGCAGGGGGCGGCGAGACCCAGTACTTC	TRBJ2-5	TRBV7-2	many	TRBD1
CASSDFGAYNEQFF	TGTGCCAGCAGTGACTTTGGGGCCTACAATGAGCAGTTCTTC	TRBJ2-1	TRBV6-2/TRBV6-3	many	-
CASSILHYNEQFF	TGTGCCAGTAGTATATTGCACTACAATGAGCAGTTCTTC	TRBJ2-1	TRBV19	many	-
CAPGRQGARLPTGELFF	TGTGCCCCCGGGAGGCAGGGGGCGCGTCTCCCCACCGGGGAGCTGTTTTTT	TRBJ2-2	TRBV9	many	-
CCASRSLAGYNEQFF	TGCTGTGCTAGTCGCTCGCTAGCGGGGTACAATGAGCAGTTCTTC	TRBJ2-1	TRBV20-1	many	TRBD2
CASSSAGTGGSYNEQFF	TGCGCCAGCTCCTCCGCCGGGACAGGGGGTTCCTACAATGAGCAGTTCTTC	TRBJ2-1	TRBV5-1	many	TRBD1
CSARTGLNTGELFF	TGCAGTGCCCGGACAGGGCTCAACACCGGGGAGCTGTTTTTT	TRBJ2-2	TRBV20-1	many	TRBD1
CSAGRGNTEAFF	TGCAGCGCCGGCAGGGGAAACACTGAAGCTTTCTTT	TRBJ1-1	TRBV29-1	many	-
CATSDSFADTQYF	TGTGCCACCAGTGATTCTTTCGCAGATACGCAGTATTTT	TRBJ2-3	TRBV24-1	few	-